This T cell receptor beta chain is drawn from a study of spatial heterogeneity in lung cancer (dated by TCRdb to the late 2010s). For the wider study: More beta-chain than alpha-chain transcripts were consistently detected, likely reflecting higher beta-chain transcript abundance. TCR alpha and beta repertoires were quantitatively compared across multiple tumor regions, matched nontumor lung and blood in non-small cell lung cancer. The study linked features of the TCR repertoire to counts of nonsynonymous mutations, which were determined by whole-exome sequencing of tumor tissue. In the raw uncorrected reads, each unique combination of TCR and UMI appeared more than ten times on average. TCR transcript counts in tumor regions correlated strongly with a T cell transcriptional module score from matched bulk RNA-seq. At surgery, roughly 220 tumor regions, some 61 matched nontumor lung samples and 56 PBMC samples were TCR-sequenced for both alpha and beta chains.

Its CDR3 holds 14 amino acids, cysteine through phenylalanine. Only the CDR3 part of the read is kept: 42 bases, read in frame from the first base. In the germline V gene, CDR1 corresponds to SGDLS and CDR2 to YYNGEE. V is cut by 0 bases and J by 14 bases, and the space between the germline ends is 15 bases. The library relied on 5' RACE. Instrument on record: NextSeq 500. To allow correction of PCR and sequencing errors, the TCR library protocol tagged every TCR cDNA molecule with a unique molecular identifier. In the original analysis: TCR identification, UMI-based error correction and CDR3 extraction were all carried out with Decombinator tools. Expanded TCRs were defined as those above a frequency of 2 per 1,000, corresponding to the top 1% of the tumor frequency distribution. Expanded tumor TCRs were classed as regional if statistically deemed absent (corrected P<0.05) from at least one tumor region, otherwise ubiquitous. Rényi diversity was computed with the R vegan package after subsampling each repertoire 100 times to 5,000 TCRs. To build CDR3 similarity networks, amino acid triplet string-kernel similarity was used, and CDR3s were connected when their pairwise similarity was above 0.82. Using fastp trimming at Q25 and MiXCR clonotype assembly, TCRdb reanalyzed the public sequencing data and kept in-frame beta chains. Rows with a matching CDR3 protein are joined into one entry that keeps the most common DNA and genes. The authors' filters were not applied to this entry. In this sample the table shows under 7,500 distinct CDR3 sequences, under 15% of which occur a single time. The ten largest clonotypes hold approximately 15% of the sample.

On the study overall, not on this receptor specifically: Counts of ubiquitous and regional expanded TCRs correlated with counts of ubiquitous and regional nonsynonymous mutations, respectively. Additional single-cell paired TCR alpha and beta sequencing was considered necessary to confirm, at a functional level, the hypothesis that regional TCRs recognize regional mutations. The tumor nonsynonymous mutation count correlated with the number of expanded intratumoral alpha and beta TCRs. TCR-seq coverage of tumor T cells was estimated at only approximately 7% for alpha chains and around 13% for beta chains.

This clonotype was found many times. Its binding antigen is unknown. The input lacks base qualities; no much larger clone sits a single base away. The sample's time point label, in plain terms: sample taken at primary tumor resection. Donors were 70 or so patients with early-stage, untreated non-small cell lung cancer from the lung TRACERx cohort. For TCR sequencing, whole RNA was extracted from tumor and nontumor lung tissue, or from cryopreserved PBMC samples, and no cell sorting was done. Patients were selected for TCR sequencing only if sufficient RNA was available from at least two tumor regions. Before being selected, tumor and adjacent nontumor lung specimens were reviewed by a lung pathologist.

In this chain, TRBV9 is recombined with TRBJ1-6; the D gene is perhaps TRBD1, on 5 matching bases. The sample consisted of lung tumor tissue, taken at surgery. The TCR sequence derives from a female donor with early-stage non-small cell lung cancer. CDR3 region: CASSVGWPMGALHF. The bases are TGTGCCAGCAGCGTAGGGTGGCCAATGGGGGCCCTCCACTTT.